The TCR beta chain under discussion was sequenced for a study of technical replicates of blood from a handful of donors. Method: immunoSEQ multiplex PCR; TCRdb's copy keeps in-frame clones and lacks some. The sample has 98,000 or so clones; around 95% are singletons. This clone occurred once. Germline-derived CDR1 and CDR2 are SEHNR and FQNEAQ (reference sequence). V dropped 4 bases and J dropped 8; count of bases not matched to a gene: 10. There are 15 residues in the CDR3. This chain joins TRBV7-9 and TRBJ2-1; 8 nucleotides line up with TRBD2. The material sequenced was T cells isolated from PBMCs. This sequence was found in a human donor in good health. DNA of the CDR3: TGTGCCAGCAGCTATGGACTAGCCCTTTCCCATGAGCAGTTCTTC. Its protein product is CASSYGLALSHEQFF. The whole variable domain, filled in from reference TRBV7-9 and TRBJ2-1, reads DTGVSQNPRHKITKRGQNVTFRCDPISEHNRLYWYRQTLGQGPEFLTYFQNEAQLEKSRLLSDRFSAERPKGSFSTLEIQRTEQGDSAMYLCASSYGLALSHEQFFGPGTRLTVL.